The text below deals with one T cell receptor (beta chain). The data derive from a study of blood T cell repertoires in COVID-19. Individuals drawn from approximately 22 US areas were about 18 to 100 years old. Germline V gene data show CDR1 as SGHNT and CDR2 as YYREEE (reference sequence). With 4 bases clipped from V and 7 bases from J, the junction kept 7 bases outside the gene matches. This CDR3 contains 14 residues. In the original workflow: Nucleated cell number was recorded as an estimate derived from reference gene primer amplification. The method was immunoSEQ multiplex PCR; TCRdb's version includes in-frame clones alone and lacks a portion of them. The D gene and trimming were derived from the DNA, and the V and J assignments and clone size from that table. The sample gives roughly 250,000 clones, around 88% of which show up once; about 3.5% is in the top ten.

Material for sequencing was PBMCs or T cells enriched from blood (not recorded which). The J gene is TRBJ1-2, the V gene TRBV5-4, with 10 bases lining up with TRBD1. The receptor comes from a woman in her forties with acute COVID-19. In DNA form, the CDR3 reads TGTGCCAGCAGCCCCCGACAGGGGGCATTTGGCTACACCTTC. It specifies CASSPRQGAFGYTF.